The entry that follows covers one TCR beta chain sequence. Authors' analysis steps: Amplification of reference gene primers provided the estimated nucleated cell counts. The method was immunoSEQ multiplex PCR; TCRdb's version includes in-frame clones alone and lacks a portion of them. The D gene and trimming were derived from the DNA, and the V and J assignments and clone size from that table. Of under 350,000 clones in the sample, 89% were seen once. This record belongs to a study of blood T cell repertoires in COVID-19. The overall study: Samples taken during acute and convalescent COVID-19 were collected in the United States, Italy and Spain. T cells, B-cell-depleted T cells, or PBMCs supplied cDNA or gDNA.

CDR1 and CDR2 (germline): MNHEY, SMNVEV (reference sequence). V dropped 7 bases and J dropped 7; count of bases not matched to a gene: 7. The CDR3 contains 12 residues. The V and J genes are TRBV27 and TRBJ2-7; 7 bases fit TRBD2. The sequencing input was peripheral blood. The sequence was obtained from a man aged 45-60 years with acute or convalescent COVID-19. This CDR3 is CASTGGGFEQYF. CDR3 nucleotides: TGTGCCAGCACGGGCGGGGGATTTGAGCAGTACTTC.